In this sample, the clone carrying this TCR beta chain is medium-sized (0.01 to 0.1%). Its antigen is undetermined. The data were taken from a study of T cells in localized non-small cell lung cancer. Study-level findings and limits: When the top 100 tumor clones were examined, a median around 50 of them also appeared in the adjacent lung, which was paired and uninvolved. Adjacent uninvolved lung tissue had the highest T cell clonality, exceeding tumor. A single tumor region was sequenced, leaving heterogeneity possible.

Neighboring lung without atypia was obtained no less than 2 cm from the tumor margin. Produced via immunoSEQ multiplex PCR; TCRdb's table is partial and in-frame only. Of around 3,100 clones listed, roughly 22% are singletons. The sequence came from a man between 40 and 75 years old with stage III squamous cell lung carcinoma. The sequencing here drew on normal lung tissue next to the tumor, taken before any cancer treatment.

CDR3 sequence: CASSFGQPDSNQPQHF. The CDR3 DNA reads TGTGCCAGCAGCTTCGGACAGCCCGATAGCAATCAGCCCCAGCATTTT. The chain employs TRBV11-3 and TRBJ1-5; D might be TRBD1 (6 bases). Germline CDR1 reads SGHNT; CDR2 reads YENEEA. The CDR3 has 16 residues. V dropped 3 bases and J dropped 0 bases, with 12 bases sitting between them.